This paragraph covers one TCR beta chain sequence. What it binds is unknown. The entry originates in a study of shared clonotypes between healthy human individuals. Overall study context: Each donor's CD8 memory used one plate, CD8 naive two, each CD4 subset three. Findings and caveats of the study: The authors expected sequencing depth to affect clonotype sharing among donors.

Sequencing used immunoSEQ multiplex PCR; TCRdb keeps in-frame clones, though not all of them. The table lists 2 million to 2.5 million clones, almost 96% of them singletons. From germline, CDR1 is SNHLY and CDR2 FYNNEI. This CDR3 region has 15 residues. V gave up 6 bases and J gave up 5 bases; unmatched junction bases: 8. Subsets obtained from CD4+ cells comprised CD45RA+ naive and CD45RA-negative memory cells. The chain employs TRBV2 and TRBJ2-7; TRBD1 matches 12 bases. The source of this sequence is a man aged 18 to 30 in good health. The sequenced sample was naive CD4+ T cells sorted from blood. Subset denoted: CD45RA+ positively selected. CDR3 sequence: CASRATGTGGNEQYF. DNA for the CDR3: TGTGCCAGCAGAGCCACCGGGACAGGGGGCAACGAGCAGTACTTC.